The rows below give T cell receptor beta chains drawn from one sample of a study of T-cell memory formation after mild COVID-19. MiXCR was run by TCRdb on the 5' RACE reads, yielding one entry per CDR3 protein. This table holds about 440,000 distinct CDR3 sequences, roughly 20% found once. The sequencing sample was made of PBMCs or a T cell subset sorted from them (not recorded which). These receptors were taken from an adult woman who had mild COVID-19 (a few samples of this study predate the infection). Cell type and time point are not known. Both conserved end residues are part of each CDR3. Where a row states a size, it is once, few, many or the class of an expanded clone; other rows omit it.

v_call	j_call	clone_size	cdr3_aa
TRBV4-1	TRBJ2-6	NA	CASSSLEATGSSGANVLTF
TRBV7-8	TRBJ2-7	NA	CASSLALRAGGTEQYF
TRBV29-1	TRBJ2-1	many	CSAWGLAGGPKGEQFF
TRBV11-2	TRBJ2-2	NA	CASSTLRTSGRARTGELFF
TRBV12-3/TRBV12-4	TRBJ2-2	NA	CASKTGSAGELFF
TRBV11-2	TRBJ2-6	NA	CASSLDMWGQGLAGANVLTF
TRBV5-6	TRBJ2-7	few	CASSPGVRGVHEQYF
TRBV24-1	TRBJ2-1	many	CATSDPTSGGAGEQFF
TRBV5-4	TRBJ2-7	NA	CASSFKGLAGGPYEQYF
TRBV4-3	TRBJ2-2	few	CASSQDRTSSRELFF
TRBV20-1	TRBJ2-7	few	CSAPRQGYTSYEQYF
TRBV30	TRBJ1-1	NA	CARQEGPGETEAFF
TRBV7-6	TRBJ2-3	few	CASSSRQGALDTQYF
TRBV12-3/TRBV12-4	TRBJ1-1	few	CASSLVVGEAFF
TRBV24-1	TRBJ2-1	few	CATRGGLAGDLNEQFF
TRBV19	TRBJ1-6	NA	CASSNSRSSYNSPLHF
TRBV18	TRBJ2-2	few	CASSPAWNRGSGELFF
TRBV27	TRBJ1-6	few	CASSRDRGSPLHF
TRBV5-1	TRBJ2-3	NA	CASSPRGAGGYTDTQYF
TRBV5-5	TRBJ2-2	few	CASSLYRGADTGELFF
TRBV2	TRBJ2-3	few	CASSVLAGTDTQYF
TRBV30	TRBJ1-1	few	CAWGAHMDTEAFF
TRBV7-2	TRBJ1-4	once	CASSLHLGENEKLFF
TRBV6-5	TRBJ2-7	NA	CASSWEGPLAPYEQYF
TRBV6-6	TRBJ2-3	NA	CASNGQSTDTQYF
TRBV20-1	TRBJ1-5	NA	CSASKGTSNQPQHF
TRBV7-8	TRBJ1-2	NA	CASSSDRAYGYTF
TRBV15	TRBJ2-7	NA	CATSRGGTGDQYF
TRBV27	TRBJ2-7	few	CASSLIPGFYEQYF
TRBV12-3/TRBV12-4	TRBJ1-2	few	CASSYRTGKGYGYTF
TRBV5-1	TRBJ1-2	NA	CASSLSGRSGYTF
TRBV7-9	TRBJ1-1	many	CASSSGQGWTEAFF
TRBV30	TRBJ2-1	NA	CAWSEFSYNEQFF
TRBV2	TRBJ1-1	few	CASRDWGQGTQREAFF
TRBV7-8	TRBJ2-1	few	CASSRPREAPTDEQFF
TRBV5-1	TRBJ2-6	NA	CASSFDGTGGANVLTF
TRBV5-1	TRBJ1-1	NA	CASSLGNLGGNTEAFF
TRBV24-1	TRBJ2-3	NA	CAPRRGSPPDTQYF
TRBV7-9	TRBJ2-3	NA	CASSNANNRFSTDTQYF
TRBV6-2/TRBV6-3	TRBJ2-1	NA	CASKQSSYNEQFF
TRBV29-1	TRBJ2-1	NA	CSVDGTRGHPLFNEQFF
TRBV6-5	TRBJ2-3	few	CASSHGLAGGTQYF
TRBV9	TRBJ1-4	NA	CASSVSPMGPNEKLFF
TRBV6-5	TRBJ2-7	NA	CASSYSKLAVTYEQYF
TRBV19	TRBJ2-2	few	CASSKLAGRSAAGELFF
TRBV12-3/TRBV12-4	TRBJ1-1	NA	CASSFAGGSAEAFF
TRBV7-3	TRBJ2-2	NA	CASQRNSNTGELFF
TRBV6-5	TRBJ2-7	NA	CASSYGTGGVSEQYF
TRBV5-6	TRBJ2-1	NA	CASSPGQGAIYNEQFF
TRBV3-2	TRBJ2-1	few	CASSQKVLAPTYNEQFF